This record looks at one T cell receptor beta chain sequence and its context. Its antigen is unidentified. This table comes from immunoSEQ multiplex PCR, and its TCRdb copy is limited to in-frame clones, with some not included. The table records roughly 110,000 clones, approximately 93% of them present only once. This sample was taken from a study of T cell responses to AZD1222 COVID-19 vaccine. In the study overall: Pooled together were second doses at about 4 or about 12 weeks.

Study results and limitations: Along spike, vaccine-associated CD4 TCRs were found throughout, with dominance at 160-218 and 743-854. In a largely white British group with more females than males, clonal diversity was possibly underestimated. In all cases, repertoires were sampled only after the peak T cell response.

This CDR3 region has 14 residues. The receptor comes from an adult in good health. The sequenced sample was peripheral blood, obtained on day 0 of AZD1222 vaccination. The chain uses TRBV12-1 and TRBJ1-3. TRBV12-1 is deemed a pseudogene. The CDR3 sequence is CASSPDREGNTIYF. The CDR3 DNA reads as TGTGCCAGCAGCCCTGACAGGGAGGGCAACACCATATATTTT.